The rows below give T cell receptor beta chains drawn from one sample of a study of naive and memory T cell subsets. TCRdb fed the UMI-ligation and nested PCR reads into MiXCR, producing one record per CDR3 protein. The table records about 90,000 distinct CDR3 sequences, around 11% of them present only once. Sequenced: naive CD4+ T cells from blood. Every receptor here comes from a human donor in good health. CDR3s include the opening cysteine and the closing phenylalanine or tryptophan. The order of the fields is D gene, J gene, V gene, clone size, CDR3 DNA, CDR3 protein. The D gene is left open where the match is weak. The listing skips clone size in some rows; elsewhere it reads once, few, many or a size class.

TRBD1,TRBJ2-7,TRBV29-1,.,TGCAGCACACGCGCCGGGACAGGGGATTACGAGCAGTACTTC,CSTRAGTGDYEQYF
.,TRBJ2-2,TRBV4-2,few,TGTGCCAGCAGCCCAGCGGGTGGGGTAGGTCCCACCGGGGAGCTGTTTTTT,CASSPAGGVGPTGELFF
.,TRBJ1-3,TRBV20-1,few,TGCAGTGCTAGAGCGGCAGGGGTTGGAAACACCATATATTTT,CSARAAGVGNTIYF
TRBD2,TRBJ2-7,TRBV20-1,few,TGCAGTGTTTCAGCGGGGATTTACGAGCAGTACTTC,CSVSAGIYEQYF
.,TRBJ1-5,TRBV18,.,TGTGCCAGCTCACCAATAGGGACAAATCAGCCCCAGCATTTT,CASSPIGTNQPQHF
.,TRBJ2-3,TRBV25-1,.,TGTGCCAGCAGTGAAGACGGGTTCACAGATACGCAGTATTTT,CASSEDGFTDTQYF
.,TRBJ2-7,TRBV6-2/TRBV6-3,few,TGTGCCAGCAGACCCGGGACGGACGAGCAGTACTTC,CASRPGTDEQYF
TRBD1,TRBJ2-1,TRBV5-1,.,TGCGCCAGCAGCGCGGGACAGGGGACCTACAATGAGCAGTTCTTC,CASSAGQGTYNEQFF
TRBD1,TRBJ1-3,TRBV19,.,TGTGCCAGTACAGGGACAGGACTCTCTGGAAACACCATATATTTT,CASTGTGLSGNTIYF
.,TRBJ2-2,TRBV6-4,few,TGTGCCAGCACCCCCTCGTCCGGTGTTGGGGAGCTGTTTTTT,CASTPSSGVGELFF
.,TRBJ1-5,TRBV12-3/TRBV12-4,.,TGTGCCAGCAGTTTACACCTAAATCAGCCCCAGCATTTT,CASSLHLNQPQHF
TRBD2,TRBJ2-5,TRBV27,.,TGTGCCAGCAGTTTCACTAGCGGAGGGGAAGAGACCCAGTACTTC,CASSFTSGGEETQYF
TRBD1,TRBJ2-7,TRBV11-2,few,TGTGCCAGCAGCTTAGTGTGGGGGGGACAGGGGAGATACGAGCAGTACTTC,CASSLVWGGQGRYEQYF
.,TRBJ1-2,TRBV7-2,.,TGTGCCAGCAGCCGGGTGAGGGAGACTAACTATGGCTACACCTTC,CASSRVRETNYGYTF
.,TRBJ1-2,TRBV29-1,.,TGCAGCGTTAGGGGCAGGGAACTCTATGGCTACACCTTC,CSVRGRELYGYTF
.,TRBJ2-1,TRBV29-1,many,TGCAGCGTTGAAGATACTTCAAGACCCCCTCTTTATGAGCAGTTCTTC,CSVEDTSRPPLYEQFF
.,TRBJ2-7,TRBV7-9,few,TGTGCCAGCAGCTTAGGGAAGGTCCACGAGCAGTACTTC,CASSLGKVHEQYF
.,TRBJ2-3,TRBV27,many,TGTGCCAGCAGTTGGGGCGGTAGCGGTACGCAGTATTTT,CASSWGGSGTQYF
TRBD1,TRBJ2-7,TRBV19,.,TGTGCCAGTAGTTCTTCCGGGACAGCCTACGAGCAGTACTTC,CASSSSGTAYEQYF
TRBD2,TRBJ2-3,TRBV28,.,TGTGCCAGCAGTTCTACTAGCGGGGGGGCCGTTACGCAGTATTTT,CASSSTSGGAVTQYF
.,TRBJ2-6,TRBV25-1,few,TGTGCCAGCAGTGAATACGGGGTGCCTGGGGCCAACGTCCTGACTTTC,CASSEYGVPGANVLTF
.,TRBJ1-5,TRBV12-5,many,TGTGCTAGTGGTTCGGATCAGCCCCAGCATTTT,CASGSDQPQHF
TRBD2,TRBJ2-1,TRBV20-1,.,TGCAGTGCTACGGGCGGGCGGGAGGCCTCCCTGAATGAGCAGTTCTTC,CSATGGREASLNEQFF
TRBD1,TRBJ1-3,TRBV4-3,.,TGCGCCAGCAGCCCCGGGACAGAGATTCACTCTGGAAACACCATATATTTT,CASSPGTEIHSGNTIYF
.,TRBJ2-5,TRBV4-2,.,TGTGCCAGCAGCCAAGGACAGCAAGAGACCCAGTACTTC,CASSQGQQETQYF
TRBD2,TRBJ2-5,TRBV2,.,TGTGCCAGCAGTGTTCGGCGGGGGTTCCAAGAGACCCAGTACTTC,CASSVRRGFQETQYF
TRBD2,TRBJ2-7,TRBV7-9,few,TGTGCCAGCAGCTCCGAAGCGGGAGGGCCATACGAGCAGTACTTC,CASSSEAGGPYEQYF
TRBD2,TRBJ2-2,TRBV7-2,.,TGTGCCAGCAGCCCGTCTCTGAGCGGGAGGGCCGGGGAGCTGTTTTTT,CASSPSLSGRAGELFF
.,TRBJ2-4,TRBV6-2/TRBV6-3,.,TGTGCCAGCAGTTACTCGAATGTCGTGAAAAACATTCAGTACTTC,CASSYSNVVKNIQYF
.,TRBJ1-1,TRBV6-2/TRBV6-3,few,TGTGCCAGCAGTTCCCCCACTGGGAACACTGAAGCTTTCTTT,CASSSPTGNTEAFF
.,TRBJ2-6,TRBV20-1,.,TGCAGTGGAAGCTCTGGGGCCAACGTCCTGACTTTC,CSGSSGANVLTF
.,TRBJ1-1,TRBV18,.,TGTGCCAGCTCACGTACAGGGTCGGGCGACACTGAAGCTTTCTTT,CASSRTGSGDTEAFF
.,TRBJ1-1,TRBV2,.,TGTGCCAGCAATTACAGGGCGCACACTGAAGCTTTCTTT,CASNYRAHTEAFF
.,TRBJ2-3,TRBV12-3/TRBV12-4,.,TGTGCCAGCAGTTCCCTCAGGAAAGATACGCAGTATTTT,CASSSLRKDTQYF
.,TRBJ2-7,TRBV20-1,few,TGCAGTGCTAGGAACCGGTACGAGCAGTACTTC,CSARNRYEQYF
.,TRBJ1-1,TRBV7-9,few,TGTGCCAGCAGCTTAAGTGGGGTAGCGGCTGAAGCTTTCTTT,CASSLSGVAAEAFF
.,TRBJ2-7,TRBV7-9,few,TGTGCCAGCAGCCACTTGGGGGTGGCCCAGGACTTC,CASSHLGVAQDF
.,TRBJ2-4,TRBV7-6,many,TGTGCCAGCAGCTCCCACAGAGAAAACATTCAGTACTTC,CASSSHRENIQYF
TRBD1,TRBJ1-2,TRBV10-2,few,TGCGCCACCACAGGGGGCAGTAACTATGGCTACACCTTC,CATTGGSNYGYTF
TRBD1,TRBJ2-6,TRBV7-2,many,TGTGCCAGCAGCTTAGAGACAGGGTCTGGGGCCAACGTCCTGACTTTC,CASSLETGSGANVLTF
.,TRBJ2-3,TRBV2,few,TGTGCCAGCATACCAGGGATGACAGATACGCAGTATTTT,CASIPGMTDTQYF
.,TRBJ2-1,TRBV5-6,.,TGTGCCAGCAGCCTAAACAGGGAGCAGTTCTTC,CASSLNREQFF
.,TRBJ1-5,TRBV7-9,.,TGTGCCAGCAGCTTGGGAAGGGGTTTTCGTGGTCAGCCCCAGCATTTT,CASSLGRGFRGQPQHF
.,TRBJ2-7,TRBV23-1,many,TGCGCCAGCAGTCAATCCGGCAGGATCTTATACGAGCAGTACTTC,CASSQSGRILYEQYF
.,TRBJ1-1,TRBV12-3/TRBV12-4,many,TGTGCCAGCAGCAGACGGTTCACTGAAGCTTTCTTT,CASSRRFTEAFF
.,TRBJ1-1,TRBV18,many,TGTGCCAGCTCACCAAAATATATGGAAAACACTGAAGCTTTCTTT,CASSPKYMENTEAFF
.,TRBJ2-1,TRBV2,few,TGTGCCAGCAGTGGAGGAGGGGGGGGGCAAGGTGAGCAGTTCTTC,CASSGGGGGQGEQFF
.,TRBJ2-7,TRBV7-2,.,TGTGCCAGCAGCTTGGACCTAGTTGCCTACGAGCAGTACTTC,CASSLDLVAYEQYF
TRBD1,TRBJ1-5,TRBV15,.,TGTGCCACCGGGACAGGGAGTGTTAGTCAGCCCCAGCATTTT,CATGTGSVSQPQHF
TRBD2,TRBJ2-1,TRBV10-3,.,TGTGCCATCAGTGAGCAGCGGGAGAATGCTGAGCAGTTCTTC,CAISEQRENAEQFF
TRBD2,TRBJ2-1,TRBV6-6,few,TGTGCCAGTAGCGGGACTCCTCCTCCTTACAATGAGCAGTTCTTC,CASSGTPPPYNEQFF
TRBD2,TRBJ2-3,TRBV4-1,many,TGCGCCAGCAGCCAAGATAGAGCGGGGGGGCGTGATACGCAGTATTTT,CASSQDRAGGRDTQYF
.,TRBJ2-7,TRBV12-3/TRBV12-4,few,TGTGCCAGCAGGGGTTGGGTCTACGAGCAGTACTTC,CASRGWVYEQYF
TRBD2,TRBJ2-4,TRBV7-9,few,TGTGCCAGCAGCCGAGGGGCTAGCGGAGGGAAAAACATTCAGTACTTC,CASSRGASGGKNIQYF
TRBD1,TRBJ2-7,TRBV19,many,TGTGCCAGTAGGACCACAGGGACAGGGGGCTACGAGCAGTACTTC,CASRTTGTGGYEQYF